This TCR beta chain was found in a study of regulatory T cells in long-lasting Graves disease. Study-wide results and limits: Persistent patients shared more public clonotypes (roughly 2,500) than new patients (more than 900).

Building the TCR beta libraries relied on iRepertoire HTBI primers, and CDR3 regions underwent Arm-PCR. Each CDR3 protein is one row after TCRdb ran MiXCR on the multiplex PCR reads. The repertoire consists of 390,000 or so distinct CDR3 sequences, with 12% occurring once and the leading ten covering approximately 17%. Time point here: newly diagnosed GD, antithyroid drugs for less than 3 months. The TCR library was made from RNA extracted from PBMCs. Trimming took 4 bases from V and 1 from J; bases not matched to a gene: 2. The germline gives CDR1 SGHTA, CDR2 FQGTGA. The CDR3 spans 15 residues. This clonotype was recorded once. Its specificity is unknown. This sample was shared with a second study, whose subject was T cells in Graves' hyperthyroidism and ophthalmopathy. That paper adds: Together with thyroid ultrasound, orbital computed tomography, serum thyroxine and TRAb, clinical symptoms were used for diagnoses.

Sequenced material: peripheral blood mononuclear cells (PBMCs), taken at new diagnosis, from a patient treated with antithyroid drugs. The sequence derives from a woman between 18 and 29 years old with Graves disease. J is TRBJ2-3 and V is TRBV7-3; TRBD1 agrees at 10 bases. As DNA, the CDR3 is TGTGCCAGCAGCTCCGGGACAGGGGGCACAGATACGCAGTATTTT. Its protein is CASSSGTGGTDTQYF.